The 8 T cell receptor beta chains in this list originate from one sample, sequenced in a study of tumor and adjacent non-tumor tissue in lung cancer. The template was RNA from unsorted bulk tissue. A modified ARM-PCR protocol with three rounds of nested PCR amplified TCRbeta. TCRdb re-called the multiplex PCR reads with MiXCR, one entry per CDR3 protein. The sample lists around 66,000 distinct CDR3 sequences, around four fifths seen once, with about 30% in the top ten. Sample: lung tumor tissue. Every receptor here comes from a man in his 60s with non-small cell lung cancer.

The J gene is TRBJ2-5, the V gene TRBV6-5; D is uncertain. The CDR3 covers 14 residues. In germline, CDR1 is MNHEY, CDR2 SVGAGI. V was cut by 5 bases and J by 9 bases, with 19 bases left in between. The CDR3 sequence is CASSNVSGFESQYF. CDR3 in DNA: TGTGCCAGCAGTAACGTTAGTGGGTTTGAGTCCCAGTACTTC.

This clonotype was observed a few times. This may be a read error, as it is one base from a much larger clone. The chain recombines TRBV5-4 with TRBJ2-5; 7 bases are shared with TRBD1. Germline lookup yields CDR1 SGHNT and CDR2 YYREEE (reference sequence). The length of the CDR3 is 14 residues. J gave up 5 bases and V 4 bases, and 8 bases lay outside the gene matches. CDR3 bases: TGTGCCAGCAGCCAGACAGGGCCGGCGGAGACCCAGTACTTC. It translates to CASSQTGPAETQYF.

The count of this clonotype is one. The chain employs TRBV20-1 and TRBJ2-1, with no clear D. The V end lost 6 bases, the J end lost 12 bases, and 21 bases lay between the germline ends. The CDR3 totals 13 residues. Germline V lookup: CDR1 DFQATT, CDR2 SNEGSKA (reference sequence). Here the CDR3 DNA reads TGCAGTGCCACGTGGCCAATTCCTACGGTGCAGTTCTTC. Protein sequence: CSATWPIPTVQFF.

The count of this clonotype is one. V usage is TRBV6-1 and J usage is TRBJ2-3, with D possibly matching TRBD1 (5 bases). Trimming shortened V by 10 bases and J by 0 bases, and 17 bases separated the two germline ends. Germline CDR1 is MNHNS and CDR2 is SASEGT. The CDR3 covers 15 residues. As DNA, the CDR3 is TGTGCCAACAGAATACAGGCAGGGAGCACAGATACGCAGTATTTT. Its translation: CANRIQAGSTDTQYF.

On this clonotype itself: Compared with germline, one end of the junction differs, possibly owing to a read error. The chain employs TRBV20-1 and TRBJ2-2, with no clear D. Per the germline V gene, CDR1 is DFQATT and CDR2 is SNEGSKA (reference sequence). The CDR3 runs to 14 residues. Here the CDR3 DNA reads TGCACTGCTAGAGTGAACGGTTACACCGGAGAGCTGTTTTTT. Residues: CTARVNGYTGELFF.

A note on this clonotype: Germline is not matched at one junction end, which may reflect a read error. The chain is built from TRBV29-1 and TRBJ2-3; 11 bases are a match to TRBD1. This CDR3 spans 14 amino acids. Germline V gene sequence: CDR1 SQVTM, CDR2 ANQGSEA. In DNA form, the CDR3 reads TGCAGCGTTGAGGACAGGGGGCCTAGGGATACGCAATATTTT. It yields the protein CSVEDRGPRDTQYF.

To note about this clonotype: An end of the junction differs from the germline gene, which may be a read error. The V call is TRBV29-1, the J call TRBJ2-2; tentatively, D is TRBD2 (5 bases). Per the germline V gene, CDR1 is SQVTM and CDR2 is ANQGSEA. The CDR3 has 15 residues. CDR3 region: CSVFLVDPGTGELFF. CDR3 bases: TGTAGCGTTTTCTTAGTGGACCCGGGGACCGGGGAGCTGTTTTTT.

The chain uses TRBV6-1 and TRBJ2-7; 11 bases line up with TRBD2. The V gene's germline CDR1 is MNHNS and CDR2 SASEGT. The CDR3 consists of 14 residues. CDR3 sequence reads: CVSKGLAGSYEQYF. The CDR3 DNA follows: TGTGTCAGTAAAGGACTAGCGGGCTCCTACGAGCAGTACTTC.